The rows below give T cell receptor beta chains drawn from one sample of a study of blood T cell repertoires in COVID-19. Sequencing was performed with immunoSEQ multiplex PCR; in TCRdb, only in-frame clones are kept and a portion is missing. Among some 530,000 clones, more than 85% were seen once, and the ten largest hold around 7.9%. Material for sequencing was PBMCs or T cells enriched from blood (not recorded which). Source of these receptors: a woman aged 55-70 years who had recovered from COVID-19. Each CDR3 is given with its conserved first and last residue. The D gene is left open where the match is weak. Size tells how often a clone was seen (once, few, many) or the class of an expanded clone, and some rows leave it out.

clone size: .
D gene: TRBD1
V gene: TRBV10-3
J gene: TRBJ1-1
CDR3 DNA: TGTGCCATCAGTCAGCCGGGACAGGCAGCTGAAGCTTTCTTT
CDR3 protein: CAISQPGQAAEAFF

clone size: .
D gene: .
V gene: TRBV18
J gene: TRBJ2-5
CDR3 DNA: TGTGCCAGCTCACCACTCAGCGGAAAAGAGACCCAGTACTTC
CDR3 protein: CASSPLSGKETQYF

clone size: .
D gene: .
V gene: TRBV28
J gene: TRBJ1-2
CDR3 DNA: TGTGCCAGCAGTTTATGGGCCGGGGATCAGGGGAAAGGCTACACCTTC
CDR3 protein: CASSLWAGDQGKGYTF

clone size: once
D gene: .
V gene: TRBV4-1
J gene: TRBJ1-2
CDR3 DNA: TGCGCCAGCAGCAGTGACATGGACTATGGCTACACCTTC
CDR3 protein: CASSSDMDYGYTF

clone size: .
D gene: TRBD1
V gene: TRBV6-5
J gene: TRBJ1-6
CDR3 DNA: TGTGCCAGCTCCGGGACAGTGAATTCACCCCTCCACTTT
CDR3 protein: CASSGTVNSPLHF

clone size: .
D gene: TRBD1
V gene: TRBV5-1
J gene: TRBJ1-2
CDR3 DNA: TGCGCCAGCAGCTTGAGACAGGGAGATGGCTACACCTTC
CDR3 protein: CASSLRQGDGYTF

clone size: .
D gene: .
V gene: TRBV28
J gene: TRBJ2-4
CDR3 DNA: TGTGCCAGCAGAAATCCAAAGGGGCTGATAGCCAAAAACATTCAGTACTTC
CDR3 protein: CASRNPKGLIAKNIQYF

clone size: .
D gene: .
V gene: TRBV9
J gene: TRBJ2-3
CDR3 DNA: TGTGCCAGCAGCGTAGATGCCGCGCGAATAGATACGCAGTATTTT
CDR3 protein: CASSVDAARIDTQYF

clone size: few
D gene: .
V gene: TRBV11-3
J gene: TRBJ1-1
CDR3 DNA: TGTGCCAGCAGCTTAGATCCCGGGCCAGGGCTATGGGTGAACACTGAAGCTTTCTTT
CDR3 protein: CASSLDPGPGLWVNTEAFF

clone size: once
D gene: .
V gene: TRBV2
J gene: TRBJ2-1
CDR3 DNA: TGTGCCAGCAGTGAGTCCGGAGTTTCCTACAATGAGCAGTTCTTC
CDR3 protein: CASSESGVSYNEQFF

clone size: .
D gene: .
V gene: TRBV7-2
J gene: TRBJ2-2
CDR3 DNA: TGTGCCAGCACCCTGGGAGCACGGGTCGGGGAGCTGTTTTTT
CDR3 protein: CASTLGARVGELFF

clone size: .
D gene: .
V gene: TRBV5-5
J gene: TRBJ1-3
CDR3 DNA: TGTGCCAGCAGCTTGGGCGGGTCCGGAAACACCATATATTTT
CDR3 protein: CASSLGGSGNTIYF

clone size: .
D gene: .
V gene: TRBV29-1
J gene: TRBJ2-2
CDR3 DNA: TGCAGCGTTAAACCACAAGGCGGAACCGGGGAGCTGTTTTTT
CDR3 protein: CSVKPQGGTGELFF

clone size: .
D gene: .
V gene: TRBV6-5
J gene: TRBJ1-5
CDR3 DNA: TGTGCCAGCAGTTACTCGAGGGATCAGCCCCAGCATTTT
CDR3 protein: CASSYSRDQPQHF

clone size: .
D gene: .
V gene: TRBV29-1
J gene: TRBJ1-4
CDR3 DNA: TGCAGCGTTTGGGGGGGCGATGAAAAACTGTTTTTT
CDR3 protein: CSVWGGDEKLFF

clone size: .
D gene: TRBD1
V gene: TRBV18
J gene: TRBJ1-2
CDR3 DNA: TGTGCCAGCTCAGCCGACAGGGGTCTAATCTATGGCTACACCTTC
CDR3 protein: CASSADRGLIYGYTF

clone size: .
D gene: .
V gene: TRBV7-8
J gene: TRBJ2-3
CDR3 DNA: TGTGCCAGCAGCACAACAGGTTCTAGCACAGATACGCAGTATTTT
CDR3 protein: CASSTTGSSTDTQYF

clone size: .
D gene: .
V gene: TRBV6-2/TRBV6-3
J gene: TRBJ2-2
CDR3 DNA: TGTGCCAGCAGTCCCAATGAGCGGACCGGGGAGCTGTTTTTT
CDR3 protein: CASSPNERTGELFF

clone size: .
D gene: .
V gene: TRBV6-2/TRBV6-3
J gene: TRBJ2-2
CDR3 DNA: TGTGCCAGCAGTTCCCGGGTGGAGTCGGACACCGGGGAGCTGTTTTTT
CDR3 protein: CASSSRVESDTGELFF

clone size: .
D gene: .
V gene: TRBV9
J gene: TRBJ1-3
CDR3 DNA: TGTGCCAGCAGCGTAGCCCCAGCTGGAAACACCATATATTTT
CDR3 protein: CASSVAPAGNTIYF

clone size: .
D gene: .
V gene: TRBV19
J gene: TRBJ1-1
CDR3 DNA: TGTGCCAGTAGACAAATGAACACTGAAGCTTTCTTT
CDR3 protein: CASRQMNTEAFF

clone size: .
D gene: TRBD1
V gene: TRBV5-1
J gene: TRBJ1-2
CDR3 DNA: TGCGCCAGCAGCTTAGGAACAGGGGAAGGCTACACCTTC
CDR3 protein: CASSLGTGEGYTF

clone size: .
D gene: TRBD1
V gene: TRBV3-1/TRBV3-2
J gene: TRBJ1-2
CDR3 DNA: TGTGCCAGCAGCCAAGGGACAGGGGGCCTCGGCTACACCTTC
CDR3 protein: CASSQGTGGLGYTF

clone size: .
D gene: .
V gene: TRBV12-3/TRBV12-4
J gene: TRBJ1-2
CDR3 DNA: TGTGCCAGCAGCCTCGGGACACACTATGGCTACACCTTC
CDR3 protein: CASSLGTHYGYTF

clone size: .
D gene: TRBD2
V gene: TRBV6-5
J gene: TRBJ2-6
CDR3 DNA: TGTGCCAGCAATTACGGGGGGGCCTCTGGGGCCAACGTCCTGACTTTC
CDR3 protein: CASNYGGASGANVLTF

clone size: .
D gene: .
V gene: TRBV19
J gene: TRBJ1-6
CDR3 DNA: TGTGCCAGTAGGATCCTAAGGGGAAATTCACCCCTCCACTTT
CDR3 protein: CASRILRGNSPLHF

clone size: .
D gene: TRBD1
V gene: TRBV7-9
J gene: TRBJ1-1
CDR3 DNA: TGTGCCAGCAGCTCTATAACCGACGGACAGGAGAACACTGAAGCTTTCTTT
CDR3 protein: CASSSITDGQENTEAFF

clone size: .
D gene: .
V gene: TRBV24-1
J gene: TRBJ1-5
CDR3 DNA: TGTGCCACCAGTGAATTCGGTCAGCCCCAGCATTTT
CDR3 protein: CATSEFGQPQHF

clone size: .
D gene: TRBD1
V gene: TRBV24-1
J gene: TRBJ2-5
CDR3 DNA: TGTGCCACCAGGTTGACAGGGGAAGAGACCCAGTACTTC
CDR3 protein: CATRLTGEETQYF

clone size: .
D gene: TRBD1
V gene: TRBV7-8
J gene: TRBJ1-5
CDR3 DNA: TGTGCCAGCAGCTTACTGAGGGGACAGAACCTAGGCAATCAGCCCCAGCATTTT
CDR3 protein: CASSLLRGQNLGNQPQHF

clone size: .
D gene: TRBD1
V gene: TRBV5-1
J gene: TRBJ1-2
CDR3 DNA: TGCGCCAGCAGCGTTCCCGGGACAGGGGGCGTCTCCACCTTC
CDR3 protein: CASSVPGTGGVSTF

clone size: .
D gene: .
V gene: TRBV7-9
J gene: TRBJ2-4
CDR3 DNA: TGTGCCAGCAGCTTAGAGGGGGGGAACATTCAGTACTTC
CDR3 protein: CASSLEGGNIQYF

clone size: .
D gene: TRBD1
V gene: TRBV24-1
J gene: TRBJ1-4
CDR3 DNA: TGTGCCACCAGTGATTCGGGACAGGATGAAAAACTGTTTTTT
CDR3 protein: CATSDSGQDEKLFF

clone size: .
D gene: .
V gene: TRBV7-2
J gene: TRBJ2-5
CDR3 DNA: TGTGCCAGCAGCTTAGTTAGTCTGGAGACCCAGTACTTC
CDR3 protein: CASSLVSLETQYF

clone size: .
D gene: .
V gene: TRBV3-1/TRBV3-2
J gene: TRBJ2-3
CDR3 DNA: TGTGCCAGCAGCCAAGCAGGGGATGGGCCCACAGATACGCAGTATTTT
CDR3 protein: CASSQAGDGPTDTQYF

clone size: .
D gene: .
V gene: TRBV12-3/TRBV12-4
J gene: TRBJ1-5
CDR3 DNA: TGTGCCAGCAGCGGGGTTTATCAGCCCCAGCATTTT
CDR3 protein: CASSGVYQPQHF

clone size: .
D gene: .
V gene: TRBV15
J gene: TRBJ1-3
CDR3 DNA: TGTGCCACCAGCAGAGACTTTGGACGGGACTCTGGAAACACCATATATTTT
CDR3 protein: CATSRDFGRDSGNTIYF